One sample yielded the 30 T cell receptor beta chains listed below, sequenced in a study of blood T cell repertoires in COVID-19. Sequencing used immunoSEQ multiplex PCR; TCRdb keeps in-frame clones, though not all of them. The sample lists about 32,000 clones; 93% were seen once. The sample was peripheral blood. The source is a male donor with active COVID-19.

The gene calls are TRBV4-3 and TRBJ2-3; 11 bases line up with TRBD2. Germline-derived CDR1 and CDR2 are LGHNA and YSLEER. The CDR3 runs 18 residues. The V and J ends lost 0 bases and 2 bases, in that order; junction bases with no gene match: 7. The CDR3 region has the DNA TGCGCCAGCAGCCAAGAAGCGAGACTAGCGGGGTACACAGATACGCAGTATTTT. Translation gives CASSQEARLAGYTDTQYF.

The rearrangement joins TRBV3-1 (or the pseudogene TRBV3-2) to TRBJ2-5; D perhaps matches TRBD1 (6 bases). Germline assignment: CDR1 LGHDT and CDR2 YNNKEL (reference sequence). CDR3 length equals 17 residues. V was clipped by 4 bases and J by 4 bases, with 22 bases between them. CDR3 sequence: CASSLHPWAPGVETQYF. As DNA, the CDR3 is TGTGCCAGCAGCCTACATCCGTGGGCTCCAGGGGTAGAGACCCAGTACTTC.

The chain employs TRBV7-6 and TRBJ2-7; 9 nucleotides agree with TRBD1. Trimming took 1 base from V and 5 from J; bases not matched to a gene: 3. There are 14 residues in the CDR3. CDR1 and CDR2 from the germline V gene are SGHVS and FNYEAQ. CDR3 sequence (DNA): TGTGCCAGCAGCTTAGACAGGGGGCGCGACGAGCAGTACTTC. It specifies CASSLDRGRDEQYF.

The chain employs TRBV5-1 and TRBJ1-2, with 8 bases identical to TRBD1. CDR3 length: 16 amino acids. The V gene end was trimmed by 0 bases and the J gene end by 4 bases; junction bases not matched to a gene: 8. The germline V gene encodes CDR1 SGHRS and CDR2 YFSETQ. The CDR3 loop reads CASSLGGDRSSYGYTF. In DNA, the CDR3 is TGCGCCAGCAGCTTGGGAGGGGACAGGTCCTCCTATGGCTACACCTTC.

This chain uses TRBV18 with TRBJ1-2, with 10 bases fitting TRBD1. CDR1 is KGHSH and CDR2 is LQKENI in the germline V gene. The ends lost 3 bases at V and 7 bases at J; junction bases unmatched: 17. The CDR3 has 18 amino acids. This CDR3 is CASSPPGTGATISIGYTF. In DNA form, the CDR3 reads TGTGCCAGCTCACCTCCCGGGACAGGGGCAACCATATCTATTGGCTACACCTTC.

CDR3 nucleotide sequence: TGTGCCACCAGTGATCCTGGACAGGGGAAGTCCTATGGCTACACCTTC. Translation: CATSDPGQGKSYGYTF. V usage is TRBV24-1 and J usage is TRBJ1-2; 9 bases are a match to TRBD1. The germline V gene has CDR1 KGHDR and CDR2 SFDVKD. Trimming at V came to 3 bases and at J to 4 bases, leaving 8 bases not matched to a gene. CDR3 length: 16 residues.

The rearrangement links TRBV5-4 to TRBJ2-5, with TRBD1 matching over 9 bases. CDR3 length: 16 amino acids. Per germline, CDR1 SGHNT and CDR2 YYREEE (reference sequence). Trimming took 4 bases from V and 5 from J; bases not matched to a gene: 12. The CDR3 loop is CASSPGGTGGRETQYF. The CDR3 nucleotides read TGTGCCAGCAGCCCGGGGGGAACAGGGGGCCGGGAGACCCAGTACTTC.

The V call is TRBV19, the J call TRBJ1-2, with D perhaps TRBD1 (6 bases). The CDR3 has 15 residues. V gave up 5 bases and J gave up 6 bases, with 19 bases separating them. CDR1 is LNHDA, CDR2 SQIVND, per germline (reference sequence). The CDR3, as DNA: TGTGCCAGTAGTGTAGGCCCAGGGGCCTTGGATGGCTACACCTTC. Its protein product is CASSVGPGALDGYTF.

The CDR3 region is CASSFRSYNEQFF. The DNA for the CDR3 is TGTGCCAGCAGTTTCAGATCCTACAATGAGCAGTTCTTC. V and J are TRBV27 and TRBJ2-1, with unresolved D. The CDR3 spans 13 residues. V was clipped by 3 bases and J by 1 base, with 4 bases between them. From germline, CDR1 is MNHEY and CDR2 SMNVEV (reference sequence).

This chain links TRBV29-1 with TRBJ1-5; 10 bases agree with TRBD1. CDR3 size: 13 residues. The germline V gene encodes CDR1 SQVTM and CDR2 ANQGSEA. After removal of 6 bases from V and 9 bases from J, the junction contained 8 bases not matched to a gene. The CDR3 sequence: CSVQTGGIGPQHF. CDR3 nucleotide sequence: TGCAGCGTACAGACAGGGGGCATTGGGCCCCAGCATTTT.

V and J are TRBV15 and TRBJ1-1; the match to TRBD1 covers 9 bases. The V and J ends lost 3 bases and 3 bases, in that order; junction bases with no gene match: 11. This CDR3 comprises 17 residues. CDR1 and CDR2 from the germline V gene are LNHNV and YYDKDF (reference sequence). CDR3 in DNA: TGTGCCACCAGCAGCCCTTATACGGGACAGGGTCACACTGAAGCTTTCTTT. This gives the protein CATSSPYTGQGHTEAFF.

V usage is TRBV4-1 and J usage is TRBJ2-7, with D perhaps matching TRBD1 (7 bases). CDR3 length: 16 residues. The V end was cut by 4 bases, the J end by 2 bases, with 18 bases between. Germline lookup yields CDR1 MGHRA and CDR2 YSYEKL. The CDR3 coding sequence is TGCGCCAGCAGCCCCCCCCTAGGAGGGGGCCCCTACGAGCAGTACTTC. Translation: CASSPPLGGGPYEQYF.

V and J are TRBV20-1 and TRBJ2-7; tentatively, D is TRBD2 (6 bases). Per germline, CDR1 DFQATT and CDR2 SNEGSKA (reference sequence). The CDR3 is 13 amino acids. The V and J ends lost 3 bases and 2 bases respectively, with 11 bases between them. CDR3 sequence reads: CSASGLATYEQYF. CDR3 nucleotides: TGCAGTGCTAGTGGTCTAGCGACCTACGAGCAGTACTTC.

This chain joins TRBV20-1 and TRBJ1-4; D ambiguous. From germline, CDR1 is DFQATT and CDR2 SNEGSKA (reference sequence). V lost 6 bases and J lost 8, with 10 bases in between. CDR3 length equals 11 residues. CDR3 in DNA: TGCAGTGCGCGCTGGGCAGAAAAACTGTTTTTT. This codes for CSARWAEKLFF.

This clone showed up just once. The chain is built from TRBV3-1 (or the pseudogene TRBV3-2) and TRBJ2-3; possible D gene TRBD2, 5 bases. From germline, CDR1 is LGHDT and CDR2 YNNKEL (reference sequence). This CDR3 region has 15 residues. V was clipped by 0 bases and J by 6 bases, with 13 bases between them. For the CDR3, the DNA is TGTGCCAGCAGCCAAGAAAGACTATTGTTCGATACGCAGTATTTT. Protein sequence: CASSQERLLFDTQYF.

The V and J genes are TRBV6-2 or TRBV6-3 and TRBJ2-7; TRBD2 matches 8 bases. Trimming cost V 7 bases and J 0 bases; bases outside gene matches: 8. Germline CDR1 and CDR2: MNHEY and SVGEGT. The length of the CDR3 is 15 residues. The CDR3 bases are TGTGCCAGCACCCCGGGGGGGGGCAACTCCTACGAGCAGTACTTC. Translated, it gives CASTPGGGNSYEQYF.

The V call is TRBV21-1, the J call TRBJ2-7; the DNA was not used to check the table's D call, TRBD1. TRBV21-1 is a known pseudogene. The CDR3 length is 14 residues. This CDR3 reads CASSLRDRGYEQYF. CDR3 DNA: TGTGCCAGCAGCTTACGGGACAGGGGCTACGAGCAGTACTTC.

The genes are TRBV2 and TRBJ2-5; TRBD2 is a possible D gene (6 bases). V was cut by 9 bases and J by 3 bases, with 8 bases left in between. Germline lookup yields CDR1 SNHLY and CDR2 FYNNEI. This CDR3 contains 11 residues. DNA for the CDR3: TGTGCCAGGGGGGGAGAAGAGACCCAGTACTTC. Residues: CARGGEETQYF.

The chain couples TRBV9 to TRBJ1-2, with 9 positions matching TRBD1. The CDR3 runs to 14 residues. The germline gives CDR1 SGDLS, CDR2 YYNGEE. J was trimmed by 8 bases and V by 3 bases; bases with no gene match: 8. This CDR3 reads CASSARDRDWGYTF. The CDR3, as DNA: TGTGCCAGCAGCGCACGGGACAGGGATTGGGGCTACACCTTC.

This chain links TRBV4-1 with TRBJ1-2; D gene uncertain. Germline V gene sequence: CDR1 MGHRA, CDR2 YSYEKL. This CDR3 spans 18 amino acids. The ends were cut back, 5 bases at V and 0 bases at J, with 22 bases in the middle. CDR3 protein: CASSSPLQARRANYGYTF. DNA of the CDR3: TGCGCCAGCAGCTCTCCCCTCCAGGCGAGACGAGCTAACTATGGCTACACCTTC.

The chain combines TRBV9 with TRBJ2-1, with TRBD1 matching 7 bases. Germline V gives CDR1 SGDLS, CDR2 YYNGEE. The CDR3 runs to 13 residues. The V segment lost 6 bases and the J segment 9 bases; nucleotides outside the gene matches: 9. CDR3 bases: TGTGCCAGCAATCGACAGGGTGCTGGTGAGCAGTTCTTC. Its translation is CASNRQGAGEQFF.

The chain has TRBV18 and TRBJ1-1; no definite D call. V shed 4 bases and J shed 0 bases, with 15 bases lying between them. The CDR3 consists of 16 residues. Germline assignment: CDR1 KGHSH and CDR2 LQKENI. CDR3 DNA: TGTGCCAGCTCACGGCCCATGGGCGCGATGAACACTGAAGCTTTCTTT. As protein: CASSRPMGAMNTEAFF.

The gene calls are TRBV15 and TRBJ2-1, with D uncertain. CDR3 length equals 14 residues. Trimming removed 0 bases at V and 9 bases at J, with 12 bases between. Germline V lookup: CDR1 LNHNV, CDR2 YYDKDF (reference sequence). For the CDR3, the DNA is TGTGCCACCAGCAGAGATCAAAGCCGGAGTGAGCAGTTCTTC. It is translated as CATSRDQSRSEQFF.

The chain recombines TRBV5-8 with TRBJ2-7; D might be TRBD2 (5 bases). The CDR3 spans 15 residues. CDR1 is SGHTS and CDR2 is YDEGEE in the germline V gene. Between the trimmed V and J ends, which lost 4 bases and 3 bases, there was a span of 17 bases. CDR3 amino acids: CASSRPAFAGYEQYF. The CDR3 DNA follows: TGTGCCAGCAGCAGGCCAGCGTTTGCGGGCTACGAGCAGTACTTC. Variable domain in full (rest from reference TRBV5-8 and TRBJ2-7): EAGVTQSPTHLIKTRGQQATLRCSPISGHTSVYWYQQALGLGLQFLLWYDEGEERNRGNFPPRFSGRQFPNYSSELNVNALELEDSALYLCASSRPAFAGYEQYFGPGTRLTVT.

The chain carries TRBV5-1 and TRBJ1-4; 7 bases are a match to TRBD1. V shed 4 bases, J shed 0 bases, and the junction held 3 bases outside the gene matches. CDR3 length equals 15 residues. Germline V gene lookup returns CDR1 SGHRS and CDR2 YFSETQ. The CDR3 DNA is TGCGCCAGCAGCCCAGGGGGTGCAACTAATGAAAAACTGTTTTTT. It specifies CASSPGGATNEKLFF. Filled out from reference TRBV5-1 and TRBJ1-4, the complete variable domain reads KAGVTQTPRYLIKTRGQQVTLSCSPISGHRSVSWYQQTPGQGLQFLFEYFSETQRNKGNFPGRFSGRQFSNSRSEMNVSTLELGDSALYLCASSPGGATNEKLFFGSGTQLSVL.

This chain joins TRBV7-8 and TRBJ2-7, with 8 bases that match TRBD1. The CDR3 has 15 residues. Trimming removed 4 bases from V and 4 bases from J; junction bases left unmatched: 9. Germline CDR1 is SGHVS and CDR2 is FQNEAQ. CDR3 residues: CASSSPTGVSYEQYF. The CDR3 nucleotides read TGTGCCAGCAGCTCCCCGACAGGGGTTTCTTACGAGCAGTACTTC.

This clone has only one observation. This rearrangement joins TRBV29-1 to TRBJ1-1; D unclear. The CDR3 is made up of 11 amino acids. The V and J ends lost 8 bases and 4 bases respectively, with 11 bases between them. From germline, CDR1 is SQVTM and CDR2 ANQGSEA. The CDR3 protein is CSLTRGTEAFF. The CDR3 DNA follows: TGCAGCCTCACGCGGGGCACTGAAGCTTTCTTT.

The V call is TRBV27, the J call TRBJ1-2, with TRBD1 identical over 9 bases. The germline CDR1 and CDR2 sequences are MNHEY and SMNVEV (reference sequence). The CDR3 is made up of 13 amino acids. The V gene end was trimmed by 6 bases and the J gene end by 9 bases; junction bases not matched to a gene: 8. The CDR3 nucleotides read TGTGCCAGCAGCCCCTTGGGGACAGGGAGCTACACCTTC. Amino acids: CASSPLGTGSYTF.

V usage is TRBV18 and J usage is TRBJ2-4, with a possible D match to TRBD1 (6 bases). Germline values: CDR1 KGHSH, CDR2 LQKENI. V lost 0 bases and J lost 1, with 10 bases in between. The CDR3 is 16 residues long. In DNA, the CDR3 is TGTGCCAGCTCACCACCGGTTCAGGGGGCCAAAAACATTCAGTACTTC. It codes for CASSPPVQGAKNIQYF.

The chain links TRBV5-6 to TRBJ1-2; TRBD1 matches 12 bases. The CDR3 runs 15 residues. After removal of 5 bases from V and 6 bases from J, the junction contained 8 bases not matched to a gene. Per the germline V gene, CDR1 is SGHDT and CDR2 is YYEEEE. CDR3 DNA: TGTGCCAGCAGGCTTGGGGGGACAGGGGGCGATGGCTACACCTTC. This codes for CASRLGGTGGDGYTF.